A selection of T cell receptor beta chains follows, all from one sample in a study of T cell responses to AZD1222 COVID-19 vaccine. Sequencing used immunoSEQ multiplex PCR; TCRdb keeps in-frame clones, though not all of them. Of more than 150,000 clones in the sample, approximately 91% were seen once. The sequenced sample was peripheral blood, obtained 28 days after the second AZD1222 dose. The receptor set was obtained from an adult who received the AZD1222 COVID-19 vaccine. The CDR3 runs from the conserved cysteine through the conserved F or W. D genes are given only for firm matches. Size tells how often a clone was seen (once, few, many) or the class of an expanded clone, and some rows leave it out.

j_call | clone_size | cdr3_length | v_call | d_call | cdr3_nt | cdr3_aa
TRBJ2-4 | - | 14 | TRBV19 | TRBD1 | TGTGCCAGTAGCCCGACAGGGGCCCCAAACATTCAGTACTTC | CASSPTGAPNIQYF
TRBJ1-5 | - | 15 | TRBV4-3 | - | TGCGCCAGCAGCCAAGGCCGGGGAGTCGGGCAGCCCCAGCATTTT | CASSQGRGVGQPQHF
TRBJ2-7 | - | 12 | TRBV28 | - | TGTGCCAGCAGCCCCTGGAGTTACGAGCAGTACTTC | CASSPWSYEQYF
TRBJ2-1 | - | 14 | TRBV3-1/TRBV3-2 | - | TGTGCCAGCAGCCCCTCAGTTTGGCGAGGTGAGCAGTTCTTC | CASSPSVWRGEQFF
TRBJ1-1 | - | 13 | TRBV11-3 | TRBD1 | TGTGCCAGCAGCCTAACAGGGGGCACTGAAGCTTTCTTT | CASSLTGGTEAFF
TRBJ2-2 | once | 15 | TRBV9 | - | TGTGCCAGCAGCGCAAGGACAGAGAACACCGGGGAGCTGTTTTTT | CASSARTENTGELFF
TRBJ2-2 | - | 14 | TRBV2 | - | TGTGCCTCTAAACAGCTCCTTAGTACCGGGGAGCTGTTTTTT | CASKQLLSTGELFF
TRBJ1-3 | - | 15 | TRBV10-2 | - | TGCGCCAGCCTGGACTTTCCGAGCTCTGGAAACACCATATATTTT | CASLDFPSSGNTIYF
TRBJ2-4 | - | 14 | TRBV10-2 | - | TGCGCCAGCAGGGAGGGTATAGCCAAAAACATTCAGTACTTC | CASREGIAKNIQYF
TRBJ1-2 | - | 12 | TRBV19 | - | TGTGCCAGTGGTGGGGGCGGCTATGGCTACACCTTC | CASGGGGYGYTF
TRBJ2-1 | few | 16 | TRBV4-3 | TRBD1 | TGCGCCAGCAGCCAAGTATTACAGGGGGGATACAATGAGCAGTTCTTC | CASSQVLQGGYNEQFF
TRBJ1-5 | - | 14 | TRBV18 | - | TGTGCCAGCTCACCAACGGGAGAAAATCAGCCCCAGCATTTT | CASSPTGENQPQHF
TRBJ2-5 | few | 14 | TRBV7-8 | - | TGTGCCAGCAGCTTACGGGACACCAATAGGGACCAGTACTTC | CASSLRDTNRDQYF
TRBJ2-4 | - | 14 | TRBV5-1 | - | TGCGCCAGCAGCTTGGAGGCTGCAATGGACATTCAGTACTTC | CASSLEAAMDIQYF